This entry lists 25 T cell receptor beta chains sequenced from one sample in a study of control samples from healthy donors and cancer patients. Here immunoSEQ multiplex PCR was the method, and the copy in TCRdb shows in-frame clones only, minus some. The sample lists 170,000 or so clones, almost 90% occurring once. Sequencing input: blood. The receptors were gathered from a woman in her forties or fifties in good health.

There are a few counts of this clone. This chain links TRBV3-1 (or the pseudogene TRBV3-2) with TRBJ1-5; D unclear. The CDR3 contains 15 residues. Trimming pared 0 bases from V and 0 bases from J, leaving 6 bases between. Per the germline V gene, CDR1 is LGHDT and CDR2 is YNNKEL (reference sequence). Here the CDR3 DNA reads TGTGCCAGCAGCCAAGATATCCTTAGCAATCAGCCCCAGCATTTT. It is translated as CASSQDILSNQPQHF.

This clone occurred once. The gene calls are TRBV19 and TRBJ1-5, with D possibly matching TRBD1 (6 bases). V lost 7 bases and J lost 2, with 15 bases in between. The CDR3 is 15 residues long. The germline V gene has CDR1 LNHDA and CDR2 SQIVND (reference sequence). This CDR3 reads CASTVTGFGNQPQHF. The CDR3 coding sequence is TGTGCCAGTACCGTGACAGGATTCGGCAATCAGCCCCAGCATTTT.

The rearrangement uses TRBV6-5 and TRBJ2-1; 7 bases align to TRBD2. Germline V gives CDR1 MNHEY, CDR2 SVGAGI. Trimming at V came to 7 bases and at J to 8 bases, leaving 11 bases not matched to a gene. The CDR3 loop spans 14 amino acids. CDR3 coding DNA: TGTGCCAGCATTCTGCTCGGGACTACCCATGAGCAGTTCTTC. This codes for CASILLGTTHEQFF.

The genes are TRBV2 and TRBJ1-4; 10 bases line up with TRBD1. CDR1 and CDR2 from the germline V gene are SNHLY and FYNNEI. This CDR3 comprises 14 residues. The J segment lost 7 bases and the V segment lost 4 bases, leaving 3 bases of the junction unmatched. CDR3 region: CASSAGTGVEKLFF. CDR3 coding DNA: TGTGCCAGCAGTGCCGGGACAGGGGTTGAAAAACTGTTTTTT.

This clone was seen more than once but under ten times. The J gene is TRBJ2-7, the V gene TRBV20-1, with D maybe TRBD1 (5 bases). The CDR3 sequence is 11 residues long. V lost 6 bases and J 7 bases, leaving 13 bases between the germline ends. Per germline, CDR1 DFQATT and CDR2 SNEGSKA (reference sequence). The CDR3 region is CSAAPGWEQYF. The CDR3 nucleotides read TGCAGTGCCGCCCCAGGGTGGGAGCAGTACTTC.

The chain couples TRBV10-1 to TRBJ1-5; the match to TRBD1 covers 9 bases. The V gene end was trimmed by 6 bases and the J gene end by 3 bases; junction bases not matched to a gene: 15. Germline-derived CDR1 and CDR2 are WNHNN and SYGVQD (reference sequence). The CDR3 is made up of 18 amino acids. As DNA, the CDR3 is TGCGCCAGCAGCGTCCGGGACAGGGAACCGGCATACAATCAGCCCCAGCATTTT. Translation: CASSVRDREPAYNQPQHF.

CDR3 DNA sequence: TGTGCCAGCAGTTCAACAGGGCTCCCCGGCTACACCTTC. Translated, it gives CASSSTGLPGYTF. The V call is TRBV6-2 or TRBV6-3, the J call TRBJ1-2, with D perhaps TRBD1 (6 bases). Germline lookup yields CDR1 MNHEY and CDR2 SVGEGT. V lost 4 bases and J 8 bases, leaving 14 bases between the germline ends. The CDR3 has 13 amino acids.

This chain uses TRBV24-1 with TRBJ1-2; TRBD1 aligns across 11 bases. Germline CDR1 KGHDR, CDR2 SFDVKD. The ends lost 5 bases at V and 6 bases at J; junction bases unmatched: 7. The CDR3 is 15 residues long. The CDR3 bases are TGTGCCACCAGTGCAGGACAGGGGGCAAAGGATGGCTACACCTTC. This sequence encodes CATSAGQGAKDGYTF.

Here the CDR3 reads CASSDAGTPSNEAFF. CDR3 sequence (DNA): TGTGCCAGCAGTGATGCAGGGACCCCCTCGAATGAAGCTTTCTTT. The chain has TRBV6-1 and TRBJ1-1; D might be TRBD1 (5 bases). V was pared by 3 bases and J by 7 bases, with 18 bases between. Germline V gives CDR1 MNHNS, CDR2 SASEGT. This CDR3 is 15 amino acids long.

The rearrangement joins TRBV30 to TRBJ2-5; the D call may be TRBD1 or TRBD2 (6 bases each). The CDR3 totals 13 residues. Trimming cost V 2 bases and J 5 bases, with 12 bases left between them. In germline, CDR1 is GTSNPN, CDR2 SVGIG (reference sequence). The CDR3 region has the DNA TGTGCCTGGAGTTTCAGGAGGGGGGAGACCCAGTACTTC. It yields the protein CAWSFRRGETQYF.

The rearrangement uses TRBV4-3 and TRBJ2-3, with D unclear. This CDR3 comprises 17 residues. Germline assignment: CDR1 LGHNA and CDR2 YSLEER. V was pared by 2 bases and J by 1 base, with 16 bases between. CDR3 in amino acids: CASSQTPFGFGTDTQYF. For the CDR3, the DNA is TGCGCCAGCAGCCAAACTCCCTTTGGCTTTGGCACAGATACGCAGTATTTT.

The sample holds a few counts of this clone. J is TRBJ2-7 and V is TRBV2; D remains ambiguous. V lost 8 bases, J lost 1 base, and 6 bases lay in between. This CDR3 is built from 11 residues. The germline V gene has CDR1 SNHLY and CDR2 FYNNEI. DNA for the CDR3: TGTGCCAGCGGGGTTTCCTACGAGCAGTACTTC. It specifies CASGVSYEQYF.

The V and J genes are TRBV9 and TRBJ1-5; D gene uncertain. Trimming took 0 bases from V and 0 from J, leaving 10 bases between them. This CDR3 has 16 amino acids. Per the germline V gene, CDR1 is SGDLS and CDR2 is YYNGEE. CDR3 nucleotide sequence: TGTGCCAGCAGCGTAGCGGACGTCCATAGCAATCAGCCCCAGCATTTT. Translation gives CASSVADVHSNQPQHF.

This clone was counted between two and nine times. The chain has TRBV12-3 or TRBV12-4 and TRBJ2-5; no definite D call. V shed 5 bases and J shed 5 bases, with 12 bases lying between them. The CDR3 totals 13 residues. This chain's CDR3 is CASSPLISETQYF. The CDR3 nucleotides read TGTGCCAGCAGTCCCTTGATTTCTGAGACCCAGTACTTC.

CDR3 amino acids: CASSQTPGQGAHEQYF. DNA of the CDR3: TGTGCCAGCAGCCAAACACCGGGACAGGGGGCCCACGAGCAGTACTTC. The V gene is TRBV14, the J gene TRBJ2-7; the match to TRBD1 covers 12 bases. J was trimmed by 5 bases and V by 2 bases; bases with no gene match: 7. Germline CDR1 SGHDN, CDR2 FVKESK. The CDR3 length is 16 residues.

This clone was counted a single time. The genes are TRBV14 and TRBJ1-2; D gene unclear. Germline CDR1 and CDR2: SGHDN and FVKESK. V dropped 2 bases and J dropped 10 bases, with 11 bases sitting between them. The CDR3 has 12 residues. This CDR3 reads CASSQSRASYTF. The DNA of the CDR3 is TGTGCCAGCAGCCAATCTAGGGCCTCCTACACCTTC.

This clone was recorded a few times. The V gene is TRBV11-3, the J gene TRBJ1-1, with D unclear. Trimming took 5 bases from V and 5 from J, leaving 9 bases between them. The germline V gene encodes CDR1 SGHNT and CDR2 YENEEA. The CDR3 is 12 amino acids. CDR3 protein: CASSRPGTEAFF. CDR3 nucleotide sequence: TGTGCCAGCAGCCGCCCCGGTACTGAAGCTTTCTTT.

The chain links TRBV6-2 or TRBV6-3 to TRBJ2-7, with unresolved D. V was trimmed by 0 bases and J by 5 bases, leaving 2 bases between them. CDR1 MNHEY and CDR2 SVGEGT come from the germline V gene. The CDR3 covers 11 residues. DNA for the CDR3: TGTGCCAGCAGTTACTCGAACGAGCAGTACTTC. Residues: CASSYSNEQYF.

The J gene is TRBJ1-5, the V gene TRBV6-2 or TRBV6-3; 7 nucleotides match TRBD1. This CDR3 has 14 amino acids. J lost 4 bases, V lost 6 bases, and 6 bases had no gene match. Looked up from germline, CDR1 is MNHEY and CDR2 is SVGEGT. The CDR3 loop reads CASSDRVGNQPQHF. The DNA for the CDR3 is TGTGCCAGCAGCGACAGGGTCGGAAATCAGCCCCAGCATTTT.

The chain couples TRBV5-1 to TRBJ2-3; 8 bases fit TRBD2. Trimming removed 0 bases from V and 0 bases from J; junction bases left unmatched: 6. CDR3 length equals 17 residues. The germline V gene has CDR1 SGHRS and CDR2 YFSETQ. The CDR3 DNA follows: TGCGCCAGCAGCTTGGTACTAGCGGCTGCTAGCACAGATACGCAGTATTTT. Translation: CASSLVLAAASTDTQYF.

V is TRBV5-8 and J is TRBJ1-6, with 9 bases fitting TRBD1. CDR3 size: 14 residues. Germline V gene data show CDR1 as SGHTS and CDR2 as YDEGEE. The ends lost 8 bases at V and 9 bases at J; junction bases unmatched: 9. The CDR3 region has the DNA TGTGCCAGTTCGACCGGGACAGGGTCTTCACCCCTCCACTTT. Translating gives CASSTGTGSSPLHF.

The J gene is TRBJ2-2, the V gene TRBV7-9, with 7 nucleotides matching TRBD2. The CDR3 runs 15 residues. Germline V gene sequence: CDR1 SEHNR, CDR2 FQNEAQ (reference sequence). The J segment lost 7 bases and the V segment lost 5 bases, leaving 10 bases of the junction unmatched. CDR3 sequence (DNA): TGTGCCAGCAGCGAGGAGCGGGGATGGGGCGGGGAGCTGTTTTTT. Protein sequence: CASSEERGWGGELFF.

This clone was seen a few times. This chain connects TRBV7-9 to TRBJ1-3, with TRBD1 matching over 9 bases. The germline CDR1 and CDR2 sequences are SEHNR and FQNEAQ (reference sequence). The J segment lost 6 bases and the V segment lost 4 bases, leaving 19 bases of the junction unmatched. The CDR3 runs 19 residues. CDR3: CASSSTVYRGPEGANTIYF. The CDR3 DNA follows: TGTGCCAGCAGCTCCACCGTCTACAGGGGGCCCGAGGGCGCAAACACCATATATTTT. Drawing the rest from reference TRBV7-9 and TRBJ1-3, the complete variable domain is DTGVSQNPRHKITKRGQNVTFRCDPISEHNRLYWYRQTLGQGPEFLTYFQNEAQLEKSRLLSDRFSAERPKGSFSTLEIQRTEQGDSAMYLCASSSTVYRGPEGANTIYFGEGSWLTVV.

Only one count was recorded for this clone. The chain couples TRBV14 to TRBJ1-6, with no clear D. The germline V and J ends were trimmed by 1 base and 7 bases, with 11 bases remaining between them. The CDR3 totals 15 residues. Germline V lookup: CDR1 SGHDN, CDR2 FVKESK. CDR3 sequence reads: CASSQAGSSNSPLHF. In nucleotides, the CDR3 is TGTGCCAGCAGCCAAGCGGGCAGTTCCAATTCACCCCTCCACTTT.

The chain links TRBV7-8 to TRBJ1-2; unclear D gene. The CDR3 spans 15 residues. Trimming stripped 4 bases from V and 0 bases from J, with 12 bases between. The germline V gene has CDR1 SGHVS and CDR2 FQNEAQ. CDR3 residues: CASSSGKGANYGYTF. CDR3 nucleotide sequence: TGTGCCAGCAGCTCCGGGAAAGGAGCTAACTATGGCTACACCTTC.